These 31 T cell receptor beta chains were sequenced from one sample in a study of T cells after yellow fever vaccination. TCRdb redid the calling of the 5' RACE reads with MiXCR, one entry per CDR3 protein. The sample lists fewer than 150,000 distinct CDR3 sequences; around 7.2% were seen once. Sample: CD4+ T cells sorted from PBMCs, taken approximately 47 days after the first yellow fever vaccination. The source of these receptors is a man younger than 30 who received the YFV17D yellow fever vaccine.

This clonotype has ten or more counts. The chain employs TRBV12-3 or TRBV12-4 and TRBJ1-5, with a tentative D call TRBD1 (5 bases). The ends were cut back, 2 bases at V and 1 base at J, with 9 bases in the middle. The CDR3 is 15 amino acids. Here the CDR3 reads CASSLTGESNQPQHF. CDR3 DNA: TGTGCCAGCAGTTTAACAGGAGAGAGCAATCAGCCCCAGCATTTT.

This clonotype came up many times. The chain employs TRBV12-3 or TRBV12-4 and TRBJ2-7; D gene unclear. Trimming pared 7 bases from V and 0 bases from J, leaving 13 bases between. This CDR3 comprises 14 residues. CDR3 sequence: CASTRNPDSYEQYF. In nucleotides, the CDR3 is TGTGCCAGCACCCGAAATCCAGACTCCTACGAGCAGTACTTC.

This sequence joins TRBV14 and TRBJ2-3; weak D call: TRBD1 (5 bases). The germline V and J ends were trimmed by 4 bases and 5 bases, with 19 bases remaining between them. CDR1 and CDR2 from the germline V gene are SGHDN and FVKESK. This CDR3 spans 16 amino acids. The CDR3 sequence: CASSLGFRGFGDTQYF. CDR3 DNA sequence: TGTGCCAGCAGCCTCGGTTTTAGGGGATTTGGAGATACGCAGTATTTT.

The V gene is TRBV4-3, the J gene TRBJ2-7, with D possibly being TRBD1 or TRBD2 (6 bases each). Germline V gene lookup returns CDR1 LGHNA and CDR2 YSLEER. The germline V and J ends were trimmed by 0 bases and 6 bases, with 15 bases remaining between them. There are 15 residues in the CDR3. CDR3 nucleotide sequence: TGCGCCAGCAGCCAAGAGGGGGGCCATGGGCGCGAGCAGTACTTC. Translating it yields CASSQEGGHGREQYF.

The rearrangement joins TRBV7-2 to TRBJ2-3; no definite D call. Germline V CDR1 and CDR2: SGHTA, FQGNSA. V was shortened by 4 bases and J by 2 bases, with 10 bases between the two germline ends. CDR3 length: 14 residues. Here the CDR3 DNA reads TGTGCCAGCAGCTCCTCCGGATCCACAGATACGCAGTATTTT. Translation gives CASSSSGSTDTQYF.

Concerning this clonotype itself: A much larger clone lies a single base off, so this may be a read error. The gene calls are TRBV11-1 and TRBJ2-1; D possibly matches TRBD1 or TRBD2 (6 bases each). Germline CDR1 reads SGHAT; CDR2 reads FQDESV (reference sequence). The CDR3 is 16 amino acids. Trimming took off 3 bases at V and 10 bases at J, with 22 bases between the two ends. The CDR3 region has the DNA TGTGCCAGCAGCTTCCAGACTAGAGGGGGTTATTGGGAGCAGTTCTTC. Translation: CASSFQTRGGYWEQFF.

The V gene is TRBV7-9, the J gene TRBJ1-1; D may be TRBD1 (5 bases). Germline values: CDR1 SEHNR, CDR2 FQNEAQ (reference sequence). The V and J ends lost 2 bases and 0 bases respectively, with 10 bases between them. The CDR3 is 15 amino acids. The CDR3 DNA is TGTGCCAGCAGCTTACGGGGGACTTTGAACACTGAAGCTTTCTTT. Translating it yields CASSLRGTLNTEAFF.

This clonotype was detected ten times or more. The chain recombines TRBV7-2 with TRBJ2-2; 8 nucleotides match TRBD1. CDR3 length: 16 residues. Germline loops: CDR1 SGHTA, CDR2 FQGNSA. Unmatched junction bases numbered 6, after V lost 1 base and J lost 5 bases. The CDR3 reads CASSLGWTGLTGELFF. DNA for the CDR3: TGTGCCAGCAGCTTAGGGTGGACAGGGTTAACCGGGGAGCTGTTTTTT.

This clonotype was seen at least ten times. This chain uses TRBV7-2 with TRBJ2-7, with 9 bases identical to TRBD2. The CDR3 runs 18 residues. CDR1 and CDR2 from the germline V gene are SGHTA and FQGNSA. J was trimmed by 2 bases and V by 5 bases; bases with no gene match: 16. In DNA form, the CDR3 reads TGTGCCAGCAGCCCCCAGGGTTTGGGCGGGGGGGCCCCCTACGAGCAGTACTTC. It is translated as CASSPQGLGGGAPYEQYF. The complete variable domain, with remaining parts taken from reference TRBV7-2 and TRBJ2-7, reads GAGVSQSPSNKVTEKGKDVELRCDPISGHTALYWYRQSLGQGLEFLIYFQGNSAPDKSGLPSDRFSAERTGGSVSTLTIQRTQQEDSAVYLCASSPQGLGGGAPYEQYFGPGTRLTVT.

This clonotype was counted ten times or more. The V and J genes are TRBV5-1 and TRBJ1-1, with TRBD1 as a possible D gene (5 bases). V lost 3 bases, J lost 2 bases, and 11 bases lay in between. The CDR3 totals 14 residues. CDR1 and CDR2 (germline): SGHRS, YFSETQ. The CDR3 sequence: CASSYLDSNTEAFF. In DNA, the CDR3 is TGCGCCAGCAGCTACCTCGACAGTAACACTGAAGCTTTCTTT.

This clonotype was observed many times. This chain links TRBV18 with TRBJ2-3, with D perhaps being TRBD1 or TRBD2 (6 bases each). V was trimmed by 3 bases and J by 4 bases, leaving 14 bases between them. Germline V CDR1 and CDR2: KGHSH, LQKENI. This CDR3 contains 15 residues. The CDR3 loop is CASSPMGGRADTQYF. CDR3 DNA: TGTGCCAGCTCACCCATGGGGGGCCGCGCAGATACGCAGTATTTT.

V usage is TRBV6-5 and J usage is TRBJ1-5, with 7 nucleotides matching TRBD1. CDR1 is MNHEY, CDR2 SVGAGI, per germline. The CDR3 covers 14 residues. Losses at the gene ends were 6 bases for V and 3 bases for J; bases not matched to a gene: 5. The chain's CDR3 is CASSPGQFNQPQHF. The CDR3 DNA follows: TGTGCCAGCAGCCCGGGACAGTTCAATCAGCCCCAGCATTTT.

The table lists this clonotype with many counts. This chain uses TRBV7-2 with TRBJ1-5; D unresolved. The CDR3 runs to 14 residues. The V end lost 1 base, the J end lost 4 bases, and 8 bases lay between the germline ends. Per germline, CDR1 SGHTA and CDR2 FQGNSA. CDR3 protein: CASSLGFGNQPQHF. The CDR3 DNA reads TGTGCCAGCAGCTTAGGATTTGGAAATCAGCCCCAGCATTTT.

This clonotype was observed many times. The rearrangement joins TRBV20-1 to TRBJ1-5; 7 bases align to TRBD1. CDR3 length: 13 amino acids. After removal of 5 bases from V and 7 bases from J, the junction contained 8 bases not matched to a gene. Germline values: CDR1 DFQATT, CDR2 SNEGSKA (reference sequence). DNA of the CDR3: TGCAGTGCTGGAAACAGGGGCGAACAGCCCCAGCATTTT. Translated: CSAGNRGEQPQHF.

This clonotype occurred many times. The chain couples TRBV4-2 to TRBJ1-6; 8 bases map to TRBD1. This CDR3 is 17 amino acids long. V gave up 0 bases and J gave up 4 bases; unmatched junction bases: 5. Germline lookup yields CDR1 LGHNA and CDR2 YNFKEQ. The CDR3 region has the DNA TGTGCCAGCAGCCAAGAAACAGGGGGAGGGTATAATTCACCCCTCCACTTT. It translates to CASSQETGGGYNSPLHF.

V is TRBV6-2 or TRBV6-3 and J is TRBJ1-1; 7 bases are a match to TRBD1. CDR1 MNHEY and CDR2 SVGEGT come from the germline V gene. The trim removed 1 base at V and 8 bases at J, leaving 7 bases unmatched. This CDR3 is 14 amino acids long. The chain's CDR3 is CASSYWQGGTEAFF. The CDR3 nucleotides read TGTGCCAGCAGTTACTGGCAGGGGGGGACCGAAGCTTTCTTT.

Ten or more counts support this clonotype. The chain joins TRBV5-1 to TRBJ2-1; 14 bases match TRBD2. CDR1 and CDR2 (germline): SGHRS, YFSETQ. V gave up 2 bases and J gave up 4 bases; unmatched junction bases: 14. The CDR3 runs to 20 residues. This CDR3 is CASSFRPWTSGGTRYNEQFF. In nucleotides, the CDR3 is TGCGCCAGCAGCTTTCGGCCGTGGACTAGCGGGGGGACTCGTTACAATGAGCAGTTCTTC.

About this clonotype itself: A single base separates this from a much larger clone, so it may be a read error. V is TRBV5-5 and J is TRBJ2-5; D is unclear. This CDR3 comprises 13 residues. Germline V gene data show CDR1 as SGHKS and CDR2 as YYEKEE (reference sequence). Between the trimmed V and J ends, which lost 6 bases and 5 bases, there was a span of 14 bases. CDR3 protein: CASIRVAGETQYF. DNA for the CDR3: TGTGCCAGCATTAGAGTAGCAGGCGAGACCCAGTACTTC.

This clonotype was found many times. V gene TRBV5-5 combines with J gene TRBJ2-7; D is ambiguous. V was shortened by 4 bases and J by 3 bases, with 5 bases between the two germline ends. Germline CDR1 and CDR2: SGHKS and YYEKEE (reference sequence). The CDR3 runs to 11 residues. The CDR3 sequence: CASSHNYEQYF. CDR3 bases: TGTGCCAGCAGCCACAACTACGAGCAGTACTTC.

This clonotype was seen a few times. V usage is TRBV4-3 and J usage is TRBJ1-1, with TRBD1 matching over 7 bases. This CDR3 has 17 residues. Germline V gene lookup returns CDR1 LGHNA and CDR2 YSLEER. Trimming at V came to 0 bases and at J to 5 bases, leaving 12 bases not matched to a gene. The CDR3 loop reads CASSQEIGQTGSTEAFF. The CDR3 coding sequence is TGCGCCAGCAGCCAAGAGATAGGCCAGACAGGGAGTACTGAAGCTTTCTTT.

With respect to this clonotype: A much larger clonotype is one base distant, so this may be a read error. The chain employs TRBV6-2 or TRBV6-3 and TRBJ1-5, with D hard to call. Trimming removed 5 bases at V and 0 bases at J, with 17 bases between. The CDR3 is 17 residues long. Germline values: CDR1 MNHEY, CDR2 SVGEGT. CDR3 residues: CASSRTRALYSNQPQHF. Written as DNA, the CDR3 is TGTGCCAGCAGTCGGACCCGGGCGCTATATAGCAATCAGCCCCAGCATTTT.

This clonotype has at least ten counts. A clone one base away is much larger, so this may be a read error. The V call is TRBV7-2, the J call TRBJ2-3; D not resolved. V gave up 6 bases and J gave up 0 bases, with 4 bases separating them. Germline values: CDR1 SGHTA, CDR2 FQGNSA. This CDR3 has 12 residues. In DNA, the CDR3 is TGTGCCAGCAGGATTAGCACAGATACGCAGTATTTT. Amino acid sequence: CASRISTDTQYF.

This clonotype was picked up many times. The CDR3 DNA is TGCAGCGTTGATTTGGGGGGGAACATTCAGTACTTC. It codes for CSVDLGGNIQYF. This rearrangement joins TRBV29-1 to TRBJ2-4; TRBD2 agrees at 7 bases. Germline values: CDR1 SQVTM, CDR2 ANQGSEA. The CDR3 consists of 12 residues. Losses at the gene ends were 3 bases for V and 7 bases for J; bases not matched to a gene: 3.

This clonotype was detected a few times. CDR3 region: CASSAGTLSTGSGNTIYF. CDR3 bases: TGTGCCAGCAGCGCCGGGACCCTATCCACGGGCTCTGGAAACACCATATATTTT. This rearrangement joins TRBV11-1 to TRBJ1-3; D possibly corresponds to TRBD1 (5 bases). Trimming shortened V by 5 bases and J by 0 bases, and 20 bases separated the two germline ends. The CDR3 contains 18 residues. Germline V gene lookup returns CDR1 SGHAT and CDR2 FQDESV (reference sequence).

Ten or more counts support this clonotype. The V call is TRBV12-3 or TRBV12-4, the J call TRBJ2-2, with D possibly TRBD1 on 5 matching bases. V lost 8 bases to trimming and J lost 2 bases, with 15 bases between them. This CDR3 spans 15 amino acids. The CDR3 here is CASQQFTGNTGELFF. The CDR3 nucleotides are TGTGCCAGCCAACAGTTCACAGGAAACACCGGGGAGCTGTTTTTT.

This clonotype was counted many times. The rearrangement links TRBV6-4 to TRBJ1-5; tentative D call: TRBD1 (5 bases). Trimming shortened V by 5 bases and J by 7 bases, and 21 bases separated the two germline ends. The length of the CDR3 is 16 residues. CDR1 and CDR2 from the germline V gene are MRHNA and SNTAGT. DNA for the CDR3: TGTGCCAGCAGTCTGAGGTTTTGGATGGGGGGACAGCCCCAGCATTTT. It translates to CASSLRFWMGGQPQHF.

This clonotype has at least ten counts. The rearrangement joins TRBV20-1 to TRBJ1-1; D gene unclear. CDR3 length equals 14 residues. Between the trimmed V and J ends, which lost 6 bases and 1 base, there was a span of 15 bases. Per germline, CDR1 DFQATT and CDR2 SNEGSKA (reference sequence). In DNA form, the CDR3 reads TGCAGTGCCGGACTGCCCGAGCCGAACACTGAAGCTTTCTTT. This codes for CSAGLPEPNTEAFF.

About this clonotype itself: A clone one base away is much larger, so this may be a read error. V gene TRBV12-3 or TRBV12-4 combines with J gene TRBJ1-1; maybe TRBD1 (5 bases). The CDR3 is made up of 13 amino acids. This chain's CDR3 is CASSMIGTVEVFF. The CDR3 bases are TGTGCCAGCAGTATGATTGGGACCGTTGAAGTTTTCTTT.

This clonotype was seen ten or more times. The chain combines TRBV15 with TRBJ1-1, with unresolved D. Germline V gene data show CDR1 as LNHNV and CDR2 as YYDKDF (reference sequence). The ends were cut back, 2 bases at V and 1 base at J, with 8 bases in the middle. The CDR3 contains 14 residues. Written as DNA, the CDR3 is TGTGCCACCAGCAGATATCATCAGAACACTGAAGCTTTCTTT. Protein: CATSRYHQNTEAFF.

This clonotype has ten or more counts. The chain links TRBV4-3 to TRBJ2-3; 7 bases align to TRBD1. With 1 base clipped from V and 4 bases from J, the junction kept 5 bases outside the gene matches. Germline lookup yields CDR1 LGHNA and CDR2 YSLEER. The CDR3 totals 15 residues. DNA for the CDR3: TGCGCCAGCAGCCAAGTGACAGGGATTGCAGATACGCAGTATTTT. Amino acids: CASSQVTGIADTQYF.

This clonotype was picked up many times. The rearrangement uses TRBV2 and TRBJ2-2, with D tentatively TRBD1 (5 bases). Trimming cost V 6 bases and J 2 bases, with 7 bases left between them. The CDR3 is made up of 13 amino acids. CDR1 is SNHLY and CDR2 is FYNNEI in the germline V gene. CDR3 amino acids: CASRWTNTGELFF. In DNA form, the CDR3 reads TGTGCCAGCAGATGGACAAACACCGGGGAGCTGTTTTTT.